These T cell receptor beta chains were read from a single sample in a study of PD-1 blockade in classical Hodgkin lymphoma. Profiled with immunoSEQ multiplex PCR; TCRdb holds only in-frame clones, not every one. The table shows around 66,000 clones, with around 91% occurring only once. This specimen was peripheral blood mononuclear cells (PBMCs), taken at baseline. These receptors were obtained from a human donor with classical Hodgkin lymphoma. The CDR3 runs from the conserved cysteine through the conserved F or W. Each record gives: V gene, D gene, J gene, clone size, CDR3 DNA, CDR3 protein. A D gene is named only where the DNA matches it firmly. Where a row states a size, it is once, few, many or the class of an expanded clone; other rows omit it.

v_call: TRBV7-3; d_call: -; j_call: TRBJ2-3; clone_size: -; cdr3_nt: TGTGCCAGCAGCTTAAACGGGCTACAGCCAGATACGCAGTATTTT; cdr3_aa: CASSLNGLQPDTQYF
v_call: TRBV7-9; d_call: -; j_call: TRBJ1-2; clone_size: -; cdr3_nt: TGTGCCAGCAGCCCGGGGTCTATCTATGGCTACACCTTC; cdr3_aa: CASSPGSIYGYTF
v_call: TRBV4-1; d_call: TRBD2; j_call: TRBJ2-5; clone_size: -; cdr3_nt: TGCGCCAGCAGCCCAAGCCGGGGGGTTCGTTCTCGACAAGAGACCCAGTACTTC; cdr3_aa: CASSPSRGVRSRQETQYF
v_call: TRBV27; d_call: -; j_call: TRBJ1-1; clone_size: -; cdr3_nt: TGTGCCAGCAGTTTAGACAGTAAGTACACTGAAGCTTTCTTT; cdr3_aa: CASSLDSKYTEAFF
v_call: TRBV6-5; d_call: TRBD2; j_call: TRBJ2-3; clone_size: -; cdr3_nt: TGTGCCAGCAAACTGAGCGGGGGGAGGACGGATACGCAGTATTTT; cdr3_aa: CASKLSGGRTDTQYF
v_call: TRBV6-5; d_call: -; j_call: TRBJ2-7; clone_size: -; cdr3_nt: TGTGCCAGCAGTTACACCATTCGAAACGAGCAGTACTTC; cdr3_aa: CASSYTIRNEQYF
v_call: TRBV7-2; d_call: -; j_call: TRBJ1-5; clone_size: -; cdr3_nt: TGTGCCAGCAGCTGGGGATGGGGGATTCAGCCCCAGCATTTT; cdr3_aa: CASSWGWGIQPQHF
v_call: TRBV7-6; d_call: -; j_call: TRBJ2-7; clone_size: -; cdr3_nt: TGTGCCAGCAGCTTAGGGGACTCCTACGAGCAGTACTTC; cdr3_aa: CASSLGDSYEQYF
v_call: TRBV30; d_call: TRBD2; j_call: TRBJ2-3; clone_size: -; cdr3_nt: TGTGCCTGGAGTCGGGGGGACACAGATACGCAGTATTTT; cdr3_aa: CAWSRGDTDTQYF
v_call: TRBV2; d_call: -; j_call: TRBJ2-7; clone_size: -; cdr3_nt: TGTGCCAGCAGTGGGACAGCTAATCACTTC; cdr3_aa: CASSGTANHF
v_call: TRBV7-8; d_call: -; j_call: TRBJ2-7; clone_size: -; cdr3_nt: TGTGCCAGCAGCTCCGCGATCTCCTACGAGCAGTACTTC; cdr3_aa: CASSSAISYEQYF
v_call: TRBV30; d_call: TRBD1; j_call: TRBJ2-6; clone_size: -; cdr3_nt: TGTGCCTGGAGACGACAGGGAGCTGGGGCCAACGTCCTGACTTTC; cdr3_aa: CAWRRQGAGANVLTF
v_call: TRBV5-1; d_call: TRBD1; j_call: TRBJ2-5; clone_size: once; cdr3_nt: TGCGCCAGCAGTCCTAATCCAACGGGACAGCAAGAGACCCAGTACTTC; cdr3_aa: CASSPNPTGQQETQYF
v_call: TRBV7-9; d_call: -; j_call: TRBJ1-1; clone_size: -; cdr3_nt: TGTGCCAGCAGCCCAGTTGGGGAAATCGATAGCACTGAAGCTTTCTTT; cdr3_aa: CASSPVGEIDSTEAFF
v_call: TRBV2; d_call: -; j_call: TRBJ1-5; clone_size: -; cdr3_nt: TGTGCCAGCGGGAGGGAAGCCCAGCATTTT; cdr3_aa: CASGREAQHF
v_call: TRBV6-1; d_call: -; j_call: TRBJ2-7; clone_size: -; cdr3_nt: TGTGCCAGCACCTTCCTGACGGCAGCCGATTACGAGCAGTACTTC; cdr3_aa: CASTFLTAADYEQYF
v_call: TRBV6-5; d_call: -; j_call: TRBJ2-7; clone_size: -; cdr3_nt: TGTGCCAGTGAAGGTATCTACGAGCAGTACTTC; cdr3_aa: CASEGIYEQYF
v_call: TRBV19; d_call: -; j_call: TRBJ1-1; clone_size: -; cdr3_nt: TGTGCCAGTAGTATAAGCTGGGCCAGCCACAATGAAGCTTTCTTT; cdr3_aa: CASSISWASHNEAFF
v_call: TRBV18; d_call: -; j_call: TRBJ1-2; clone_size: -; cdr3_nt: TGTGCCAGCTCACCAGAGCGGCAGGCTGGCTATGGCTACACCTTC; cdr3_aa: CASSPERQAGYGYTF
v_call: TRBV25-1; d_call: TRBD1; j_call: TRBJ1-5; clone_size: few; cdr3_nt: TGTGCCAGCTCCTCCGGGACAGGGGTGTTACAGCCCCAGCATTTT; cdr3_aa: CASSSGTGVLQPQHF
v_call: TRBV7-2; d_call: -; j_call: TRBJ2-7; clone_size: -; cdr3_nt: TGTGCCAGCAGCCCCCCGGCCTCCCATATGAGCTCCTACGAGCAGTACTTC; cdr3_aa: CASSPPASHMSSYEQYF
v_call: TRBV19; d_call: -; j_call: TRBJ1-5; clone_size: few; cdr3_nt: TGTGCCAGTAGCGGACAGCATCAGCCCCAGCATTTT; cdr3_aa: CASSGQHQPQHF
v_call: TRBV6-6; d_call: -; j_call: TRBJ2-7; clone_size: -; cdr3_nt: TGTGCCAGCAGTTACTCGACTGGGACCTACGAGCAGTACTTC; cdr3_aa: CASSYSTGTYEQYF
v_call: TRBV5-6; d_call: TRBD2; j_call: TRBJ2-1; clone_size: -; cdr3_nt: TGTGCCAGCAGCCTAGCGGGGGGGCAGTTCTTC; cdr3_aa: CASSLAGGQFF
v_call: TRBV27; d_call: -; j_call: TRBJ1-5; clone_size: -; cdr3_nt: TGTGCCAGCAGTTTATTCCCGGGCGGTCAGCCCCAGCATTTT; cdr3_aa: CASSLFPGGQPQHF
v_call: TRBV6-5; d_call: TRBD2; j_call: TRBJ2-7; clone_size: -; cdr3_nt: TGTGCCAGCAGTTACTCGACTAGCGGGGTACCGTACGAGCAGTACTTC; cdr3_aa: CASSYSTSGVPYEQYF
v_call: TRBV10-2; d_call: -; j_call: TRBJ2-6; clone_size: few; cdr3_nt: TGCGCCAGCAGTGAAACCTCAGGGGCTGGGGCCAACGTCCTGACTTTC; cdr3_aa: CASSETSGAGANVLTF
v_call: TRBV28; d_call: -; j_call: TRBJ1-4; clone_size: -; cdr3_nt: TGTGCCAGCAGTTTGAGGAGGAGGGACGAAAAACTGTTTTTT; cdr3_aa: CASSLRRRDEKLFF